The 10 T cell receptor beta chains reported below all come from one sample, sequenced in a study of radiation and T cells in renal cell carcinoma (dated by TCRdb to the early 2020s). The label giving this sample's time point can be read as: baseline pretreatment blood. This sample's treatment or condition label indicates: 15 Gy SBRT to primary tumor, nephrectomy 4 weeks later. Library method: the immunoSEQ multiplex PCR assay. TCRdb's version of the immuneACCESS table is confined to in-frame rearrangements and falls short of the full clone set. An unresolved V gene accounts for under half of the shortfall where checked; the remainder is of unknown origin. Across this sample there are 140,000 to 150,000 clones, with about 87% seen only once. The ten most abundant clones make up about 4% of the sample. The specimen comprised blood, sampled from a patient whose treatment included radiotherapy and nephrectomy. Receptors originate from a woman aged 70 to 79 with renal cell carcinoma.

The chain links TRBV2 to TRBJ2-3; D uncertain. Trimming pared 8 bases from V and 6 bases from J, leaving 12 bases between. This CDR3 spans 12 amino acids. Per germline, CDR1 SNHLY and CDR2 FYNNEI. The CDR3 region has the DNA TGTGCCAGCTCAGAAGTGCAGGATACGCAGTATTTT. This translates into CASSEVQDTQYF.

This rearrangement joins TRBV29-1 to TRBJ2-7; tentatively, D is TRBD1 (5 bases). The CDR3 has 11 amino acids. Germline assignment: CDR1 SQVTM and CDR2 ANQGSEA. V lost 4 bases and J lost 3, with 7 bases in between. The chain's CDR3 is CSVAGIYEQYF. In DNA form, the CDR3 reads TGCAGCGTTGCAGGGATCTACGAGCAGTACTTC.

The chain joins TRBV11-3 to TRBJ1-2; 8 positions agree with TRBD1. J was trimmed by 11 bases and V by 3 bases; bases with no gene match: 5. The CDR3 spans 12 residues. The V gene's germline CDR1 is SGHNT and CDR2 YENEEA. The CDR3 DNA is TGTGCCAGCAGCTTCGACAGGGGCGTATACACCTTC. This sequence encodes CASSFDRGVYTF.

CDR3 residues: CAWSAHTGNTNYGYTF. The CDR3 DNA reads TGTGCCTGGAGTGCCCACACAGGAAACACTAACTATGGCTACACCTTC. The rearrangement links TRBV30 to TRBJ1-2; tentatively, D is TRBD1 (5 bases). The CDR3 runs 16 residues. V shed 1 base and J shed 0 bases, with 15 bases lying between them. Germline assignment: CDR1 GTSNPN and CDR2 SVGIG (reference sequence).

The chain is built from TRBV9 and TRBJ2-3; 8 positions match TRBD1. V dropped 4 bases and J dropped 4; count of bases not matched to a gene: 8. The CDR3 covers 15 residues. The germline CDR1 and CDR2 sequences are SGDLS and YYNGEE. CDR3 amino acids: CASSPTGDVPDTQYF. In DNA form, the CDR3 reads TGTGCCAGCAGCCCGACAGGGGACGTCCCAGATACGCAGTATTTT.

The rearrangement uses TRBV19 and TRBJ1-2; D uncertain. The V gene's germline CDR1 is LNHDA and CDR2 SQIVND (reference sequence). Trimming took 0 bases from V and 8 from J, leaving 16 bases between them. The CDR3 covers 15 residues. The CDR3 protein is CASSIDLSRFGGYTF. DNA for the CDR3: TGTGCCAGTAGTATAGATCTATCCAGGTTCGGCGGCTACACCTTC.

CDR3 nucleotide sequence: TGTGCCAGCAGTAGCCGGGACAGTTATGGCTACACCTTC. It codes for CASSSRDSYGYTF. The chain joins TRBV6-5 to TRBJ1-2, with 7 bases lining up with TRBD1. The CDR3 is made up of 13 amino acids. CDR1 is MNHEY and CDR2 is SVGAGI in the germline V gene. V was clipped by 5 bases and J by 5 bases; unmatched bases: 5.

This chain connects TRBV28 to TRBJ2-7; TRBD1 is a possible D gene (5 bases). The V end lost 6 bases, the J end lost 7 bases, and 25 bases lay between the germline ends. This CDR3 region has 16 residues. Germline lookup yields CDR1 MDHEN and CDR2 SYDVKM. CDR3 residues: CASRGSSAGASQEQYF. CDR3 bases: TGTGCCAGCAGGGGCAGTTCTGCTGGGGCCTCCCAAGAGCAGTACTTC.

The V call is TRBV5-4, the J call TRBJ1-6; D is uncertain. The CDR3 runs 16 residues. The germline V gene has CDR1 SGHNT and CDR2 YYREEE (reference sequence). V was trimmed by 1 base and J by 10 bases, leaving 18 bases between them. CDR3 in DNA: TGTGCCAGCAGCTTGTCACAGATAGGGTCACGATCACCCCTCCACTTT. Its protein is CASSLSQIGSRSPLHF.

The rearrangement uses TRBV28 and TRBJ2-7, with 13 nucleotides matching TRBD2. The germline gives CDR1 MDHEN, CDR2 SYDVKM. The CDR3 totals 15 residues. The ends lost 5 bases at V and 3 bases at J; junction bases unmatched: 4. The CDR3 DNA reads TGTGCCAGCAGTACCGGGACTAGCGGGGACTACGAGCAGTACTTC. It codes for CASSTGTSGDYEQYF.